This TCR beta chain was captured by sequencing in a study of cytomegalovirus exposure and HLA in healthy donors. The CDR3 runs to 18 residues. From germline, CDR1 is LGHNA and CDR2 YNFKEQ. V was clipped by 2 bases and J by 4 bases; unmatched bases: 10. Donors consisted of healthy bone marrow donors. The PCR used 60 Vbeta and 13 Jbeta primers. This table comes from immunoSEQ multiplex PCR, and its TCRdb copy is limited to in-frame clones, with some not included. Of over 150,000 clones in the sample, around 72% were seen once. Study outcomes and limitations: A later analysis found common viral pathogens apparently linked to several of the most significant clusters. Some V segments, including TRBV6-2 and TRBV6-3, were excluded as indistinguishable. The authors confirmed in vitro that a few CMV-associated chains were specific for CMV antigens.

Notes on this clone: Its antigen is still unknown.

The sample taken for sequencing was PBMCs. The TCR was taken from a man in his forties or fifties in good health and CMV-seronegative. The rearrangement joins TRBV4-2 to TRBJ2-6; 8 nucleotides match TRBD1. CDR3 sequence: CASSQSQGVRVGANVLTF. DNA for the CDR3: TGTGCCAGCAGCCAATCACAGGGGGTAAGGGTCGGGGCCAACGTCCTGACTTTC.